Listed here are 27 T cell receptor beta chains from one sample, sequenced in a study of a mutant IDH1 vaccine in newly diagnosed glioma. Their target antigens are unknown. Sample time point: week 23, last vaccination. Vaccine doses each comprised 300 ug of mutant IDH1 20-mer peptide, with topical imiquimod. Here immunoSEQ multiplex PCR was the method, and the copy in TCRdb shows in-frame clones only, minus some. The table shows around 40,000 clones, with 60% to 85% occurring only once. The sample in question was PBMCs, obtained from a glioma patient whose treatment included an IDH1 peptide vaccine. These receptors were taken from a woman between 40 and 50 years old with glioma. Some clones in this sample may be carry-over from other donors' samples.

The chain employs TRBV2 and TRBJ1-6, with D unclear. Germline V gene lookup returns CDR1 SNHLY and CDR2 FYNNEI. There are 15 residues in the CDR3. The ends were cut back, 10 bases at V and 3 bases at J, with 16 bases in the middle. CDR3 DNA sequence: TGTGCCACCACCCAAACCCGATTCTATAATTCACCCCTCCACTTT. Amino acid sequence: CATTQTRFYNSPLHF.

The V gene is TRBV20-1, the J gene TRBJ1-4; no reliable D call. CDR3 length: 11 residues. Trimming took off 4 bases at V and 8 bases at J, with 8 bases between the two ends. Per germline, CDR1 DFQATT and CDR2 SNEGSKA (reference sequence). The chain's CDR3 is CSATVGEKLFF. The CDR3 coding sequence is TGCAGTGCTACAGTGGGCGAAAAACTGTTTTTT.

J is TRBJ2-5 and V is TRBV9; perhaps TRBD2 as D (6 bases). V was cut by 2 bases and J by 1 base, with 12 bases left in between. The CDR3 is 15 amino acids. Germline V gives CDR1 SGDLS, CDR2 YYNGEE. CDR3 DNA: TGTGCCAGCAGCGTTTTAAGCGGGCCCCAAGAGACCCAGTACTTC. Translating gives CASSVLSGPQETQYF.

The chain combines TRBV19 with TRBJ2-2; 10 nucleotides align to TRBD1. V lost 4 bases and J lost 6; bases outside the gene matches: 14. Germline V gene sequence: CDR1 LNHDA, CDR2 SQIVND (reference sequence). The CDR3 spans 18 residues. Here the CDR3 DNA reads TGTGCCAGTAGTACCATGTTGTCGGGGACAGGGGCGGCCGGGGAGCTGTTTTTT. It encodes CASSTMLSGTGAAGELFF.

The gene calls are TRBV30 and TRBJ1-5; D may be TRBD1 (5 bases). There are 12 residues in the CDR3. V lost 2 bases, J lost 6 bases, and 8 bases lay in between. CDR1 and CDR2 from the germline V gene are GTSNPN and SVGIG (reference sequence). For the CDR3, the DNA is TGTGCCTGGAGTTTAAGGGGTCAGCCCCAGCATTTT. It is translated as CAWSLRGQPQHF.

This clone was seen once. The chain employs TRBV5-6 and TRBJ2-7; a weak D match, TRBD1 (5 bases). The CDR3 has 15 amino acids. Per the germline V gene, CDR1 is SGHDT and CDR2 is YYEEEE. V lost 3 bases and J 7 bases, leaving 20 bases between the germline ends. The DNA for the CDR3 is TGTGCCAGCAGCTCCACACCGACGACAGCCTCTGAGCAGTACTTC. Its protein is CASSSTPTTASEQYF.

The genes are TRBV2 and TRBJ2-5; TRBD1 might be the D (6 bases). CDR1 is SNHLY and CDR2 is FYNNEI in the germline V gene. Trimming removed 7 bases from V and 2 bases from J, with 8 bases in between. The CDR3 extends over 12 amino acids. The CDR3: CASNGQQETQYF. In DNA, the CDR3 is TGTGCCAGCAACGGACAGCAAGAGACCCAGTACTTC. The entire variable domain, with the rest obtained from reference TRBV2 and TRBJ2-5, is as follows: EPEVTQTPSHQVTQMGQEVILRCVPISNHLYFYWYRQILGQKVEFLVSFYNNEISEKSEIFDDQFSVERPDGSNFTLKIRSTKLEDSAMYFCASNGQQETQYFGPGTRLLVL.

This clone was found a few times. The V and J genes are TRBV2 and TRBJ2-5; D is unresolved. The CDR3 spans 15 residues. Germline V gene data show CDR1 as SNHLY and CDR2 as FYNNEI. Trimming shortened V by 4 bases and J by 4 bases, and 16 bases separated the two germline ends. CDR3 amino acids: CASSAEGGSIETQYF. The CDR3 coding sequence is TGTGCCAGCAGTGCCGAAGGTGGGTCAATAGAGACCCAGTACTTC. The variable domain in full, with the rest retrieved from reference TRBV2 and TRBJ2-5, is EPEVTQTPSHQVTQMGQEVILRCVPISNHLYFYWYRQILGQKVEFLVSFYNNEISEKSEIFDDQFSVERPDGSNFTLKIRSTKLEDSAMYFCASSAEGGSIETQYFGPGTRLLVL.

By proportion, this clone is medium-sized. V and J are TRBV5-1 and TRBJ2-7, with 9 bases that match TRBD1. The CDR3 covers 15 residues. V was pared by 0 bases and J by 9 bases, with 10 bases of the junction left unmatched. Germline loops: CDR1 SGHRS, CDR2 YFSETQ. CDR3 coding DNA: TGCGCCAGCAGCTTGGGGACGGACAGGGGTGCGGTGCAGTACTTC. It codes for CASSLGTDRGAVQYF. The whole variable domain, remainder taken from reference TRBV5-1 and TRBJ2-7, is KAGVTQTPRYLIKTRGQQVTLSCSPISGHRSVSWYQQTPGQGLQFLFEYFSETQRNKGNFPGRFSGRQFSNSRSEMNVSTLELGDSALYLCASSLGTDRGAVQYFGPGTRLTVT.

The J gene is TRBJ1-2, the V gene TRBV19; D is undetermined. CDR1 LNHDA and CDR2 SQIVND come from the germline V gene (reference sequence). Trimming cost V 4 bases and J 7 bases, with 25 bases left between them. The CDR3 runs 17 residues. CDR3 nucleotide sequence: TGTGCCAGTAGTACCCACAACCCTCGGACGGACCAAGGTGGCTACACCTTC. Its protein product is CASSTHNPRTDQGGYTF.

This chain joins TRBV2 and TRBJ2-7; D is unresolved. The CDR3 is made up of 12 amino acids. The germline V gene encodes CDR1 SNHLY and CDR2 FYNNEI. V was shortened by 4 bases and J by 3 bases, with 7 bases between the two germline ends. The CDR3 sequence is CASSGRVYEQYF. CDR3 bases: TGTGCCAGCAGTGGTAGGGTCTACGAGCAGTACTTC.

V is TRBV2 and J is TRBJ1-2; TRBD1 is a possible D gene (6 bases). The CDR3 loop spans 14 amino acids. The V end was cut by 5 bases, the J end by 2 bases, with 12 bases between. Germline CDR1 and CDR2: SNHLY and FYNNEI. The CDR3, as DNA: TGTGCCAGCAGTACACAGGGTGGGAACTATGGCTACACCTTC. Its translation: CASSTQGGNYGYTF.

This clone was detected only a few times. V and J are TRBV30 and TRBJ1-5, with D hard to call. Trimming took off 2 bases at V and 4 bases at J, with 9 bases between the two ends. The CDR3 consists of 13 residues. CDR1 and CDR2 from the germline V gene are GTSNPN and SVGIG (reference sequence). CDR3 region: CAWSTGRNQPQHF. DNA for the CDR3: TGTGCCTGGAGTACCGGACGAAATCAGCCCCAGCATTTT.

The genes are TRBV6-7 and TRBJ1-1; possible D gene TRBD1, 5 bases. TRBV6-7 falls under the ORF class, with uncertain function. V was cut by 0 bases and J by 3 bases, with 8 bases left in between. The CDR3 contains 14 residues. The CDR3 is CASSYSGEYTEAFF. The CDR3 bases are TGTGCCAGCAGTTACTCGGGGGAGTACACTGAAGCTTTCTTT.

The V call is TRBV2, the J call TRBJ1-5; D is perhaps TRBD1 (6 bases). Germline CDR1 and CDR2: SNHLY and FYNNEI. The CDR3 has 13 residues. V shed 6 bases and J shed 3 bases, with 9 bases lying between them. The CDR3 sequence: CASRYRDNQPQHF. CDR3 nucleotide sequence: TGTGCCAGCAGGTACAGGGACAATCAGCCCCAGCATTTT. Together with reference TRBV2 and TRBJ1-5, the CDR3 gives the full variable domain: EPEVTQTPSHQVTQMGQEVILRCVPISNHLYFYWYRQILGQKVEFLVSFYNNEISEKSEIFDDQFSVERPDGSNFTLKIRSTKLEDSAMYFCASRYRDNQPQHFGDGTRLSIL.

The rearrangement joins TRBV5-1 to TRBJ2-7; 10 nucleotides agree with TRBD2. After removal of 2 bases from V and 6 bases from J, the junction contained 11 bases not matched to a gene. The CDR3 has 16 residues. CDR1 is SGHRS and CDR2 is YFSETQ in the germline V gene. This CDR3 reads CASSLSGGAMSGEQYF. CDR3 nucleotides: TGCGCCAGCAGCTTAAGCGGGGGGGCCATGTCGGGCGAGCAGTACTTC. The variable domain in full, with the rest retrieved from reference TRBV5-1 and TRBJ2-7, is KAGVTQTPRYLIKTRGQQVTLSCSPISGHRSVSWYQQTPGQGLQFLFEYFSETQRNKGNFPGRFSGRQFSNSRSEMNVSTLELGDSALYLCASSLSGGAMSGEQYFGPGTRLTVT.

The chain recombines TRBV7-2 with TRBJ2-7; D is unresolved. Looked up from germline, CDR1 is SGHTA and CDR2 is FQGNSA. V gave up 1 base and J gave up 7 bases, with 8 bases separating them. The CDR3 length is 12 residues. The CDR3 region has the DNA TGTGCCAGCAGCTTAGAATTGGGGGAGCAGTACTTC. Encoded protein: CASSLELGEQYF.

The chain recombines TRBV7-9 with TRBJ1-1, with D perhaps TRBD1 (6 bases). CDR3 size: 16 residues. V was pared by 1 base and J by 4 bases, with 16 bases between. Germline CDR1 reads SEHNR; CDR2 reads FQNEAQ (reference sequence). Here the CDR3 DNA reads TGTGCCAGCAGCTTAGTGGCAGGGAAGGGGGGCACTGAAGCTTTCTTT. Amino acids: CASSLVAGKGGTEAFF.

As concerns this clone: Other DNA variants within this sample encode the same CDR3. The rearrangement links TRBV6-5 to TRBJ1-3; a weak D match, TRBD1 (6 bases). Trimming pared 9 bases from V and 1 base from J, leaving 13 bases between. The CDR3 is made up of 14 amino acids. Germline CDR1 reads MNHEY; CDR2 reads SVGAGI. The CDR3 nucleotides read TGTGCCAGTTCACAGGGTTTGTCTGGAAACACCATATATTTT. Protein: CASSQGLSGNTIYF.

The chain carries TRBV6-5 and TRBJ2-5; TRBD2 aligns across 8 bases. CDR1 and CDR2 from the germline V gene are MNHEY and SVGAGI. The CDR3 sequence is 15 residues long. V was pared by 0 bases and J by 5 bases, with 5 bases of the junction left unmatched. The CDR3 region is CASSYSYGGAETQYF. DNA of the CDR3: TGTGCCAGCAGTTACTCATACGGGGGGGCCGAGACCCAGTACTTC.

V gene TRBV7-8 combines with J gene TRBJ2-7, with 10 bases that match TRBD2. Germline V gene lookup returns CDR1 SGHVS and CDR2 FQNEAQ. V lost 2 bases, J lost 6 bases, and 4 bases stayed unmatched. The length of the CDR3 is 14 residues. The CDR3 protein is CASSLLAGGSEQYF. Here the CDR3 DNA reads TGTGCCAGCAGCTTATTAGCGGGAGGCTCCGAGCAGTACTTC. Full variable domain (missing parts from reference TRBV7-8 and TRBJ2-7): GAGVSQSPRYKVAKRGQDVALRCDPISGHVSLFWYQQALGQGPEFLTYFQNEAQLDKSGLPSDRFFAERPEGSVSTLKIQRTQQEDSAVYLCASSLLAGGSEQYFGPGTRLTVT.

The V call is TRBV6-5, the J call TRBJ1-1; D is ambiguous. Between the trimmed V and J ends, which lost 5 bases and 4 bases, there was a span of 14 bases. The CDR3 is 14 amino acids. CDR1 and CDR2 (germline): MNHEY, SVGAGI. The CDR3 loop is CASSRPGLGTEAFF. CDR3 sequence (DNA): TGTGCCAGCAGTCGCCCAGGACTGGGCACTGAAGCTTTCTTT.

This clone was seen a handful of times. The chain uses TRBV28 and TRBJ1-1; 7 bases are shared with TRBD1. With 7 bases clipped from V and 8 bases from J, the junction kept 4 bases outside the gene matches. The CDR3 contains 11 residues. Germline V gene sequence: CDR1 MDHEN, CDR2 SYDVKM. CDR3 loop: CASTVDREAFF. The CDR3 DNA follows: TGTGCCAGCACCGTGGACAGGGAAGCTTTCTTT.

The chain employs TRBV7-8 and TRBJ2-2; tentatively, D is TRBD2 (6 bases). This CDR3 region has 17 residues. CDR1 SGHVS and CDR2 FQNEAQ come from the germline V gene. V lost 3 bases and J lost 6, with 20 bases in between. The CDR3 sequence is CASSFQRVNPGAGELFF. DNA of the CDR3: TGTGCCAGCAGCTTTCAGCGGGTCAACCCGGGAGCCGGGGAGCTGTTTTTT.

This clone was detected only a few times. The sample contains more than one DNA sequence encoding this CDR3. The gene calls are TRBV6-5 and TRBJ1-4; the D is unclear. The CDR3 loop spans 15 amino acids. V was pared by 3 bases and J by 2 bases, with 10 bases between. Germline values: CDR1 MNHEY, CDR2 SVGAGI. CDR3 coding DNA: TGTGCCAGCAGTTATGCCCAACTCACTAATGAAAAACTGTTTTTT. This codes for CASSYAQLTNEKLFF.

This chain links TRBV28 with TRBJ2-7; D is ambiguous. CDR3 length equals 12 residues. The V end lost 4 bases, the J end lost 2 bases, and 6 bases lay between the germline ends. Germline loops: CDR1 MDHEN, CDR2 SYDVKM. The CDR3 protein is CASSSGTYEQYF. As DNA, the CDR3 is TGTGCCAGCAGTTCAGGAACCTACGAGCAGTACTTC.

The chain couples TRBV7-8 to TRBJ1-4, with D possibly matching TRBD1 (5 bases). V shed 4 bases and J shed 7 bases, with 19 bases lying between them. Germline V gene lookup returns CDR1 SGHVS and CDR2 FQNEAQ. The CDR3 contains 16 residues. The CDR3 nucleotides are TGTGCCAGCAGCTCGAAAACCGGGACCTTAATTGAAAAACTGTTTTTT. Protein product: CASSSKTGTLIEKLFF.